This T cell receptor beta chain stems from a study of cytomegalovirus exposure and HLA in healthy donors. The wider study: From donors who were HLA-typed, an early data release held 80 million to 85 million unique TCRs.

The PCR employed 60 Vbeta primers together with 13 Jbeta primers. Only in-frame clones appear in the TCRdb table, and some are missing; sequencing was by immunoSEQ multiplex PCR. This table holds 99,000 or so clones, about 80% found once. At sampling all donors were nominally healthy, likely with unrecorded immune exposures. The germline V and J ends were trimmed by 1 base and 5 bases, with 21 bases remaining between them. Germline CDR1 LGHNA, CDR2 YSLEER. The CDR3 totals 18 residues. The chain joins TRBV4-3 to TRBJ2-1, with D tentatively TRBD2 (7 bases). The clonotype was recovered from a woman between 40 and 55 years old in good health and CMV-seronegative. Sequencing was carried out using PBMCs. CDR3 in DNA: TGCGCCAGCAGCCAAGGACCCTCGAGGGGGAGGGGTAACAATGAGCAGTTCTTC. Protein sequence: CASSQGPSRGRGNNEQFF.